Listed here are 30 T cell receptor beta chains from one sample, sequenced in a study of blood T cell repertoires in COVID-19. Assay used: immunoSEQ multiplex PCR; TCRdb lists only in-frame clones, some missing. The profile covers tens of thousands of clones, with about 90% appearing a single time and under 0.6% taken by the ten largest. Sequenced input: peripheral blood. The origin of the receptors is a man aged 50-60 years with COVID-19, enrolled during active disease.

The chain has TRBV27 and TRBJ2-7, with D possibly being TRBD1 (5 bases). The length of the CDR3 is 15 residues. In germline, CDR1 is MNHEY, CDR2 SMNVEV (reference sequence). Trimming pared 3 bases from V and 4 bases from J, leaving 16 bases between. This chain's CDR3 is CASSFSGQGAYEQYF. CDR3 DNA: TGTGCCAGCAGTTTTTCTGGGCAGGGTGCGTACGAGCAGTACTTC.

This chain links TRBV6-6 with TRBJ2-7, with a weak D call TRBD2 (5 bases). Per germline, CDR1 MNHNY and CDR2 SVGAGI (reference sequence). This CDR3 region has 14 residues. V gave up 6 bases and J gave up 5 bases, with 17 bases separating them. The CDR3 reads CASSPTSSKHEQYF. For the CDR3, the DNA is TGTGCCAGCAGCCCTACTAGTTCTAAGCACGAGCAGTACTTC.

J is TRBJ2-3 and V is TRBV11-2, with 8 bases matching TRBD2. The junction had 6 bases not matched to a gene; V was cut back by 1 base and J by 6 bases. Germline CDR1 reads SGHAT; CDR2 reads FQNNGV. The CDR3 extends over 15 amino acids. DNA of the CDR3: TGTGCCAGCAGCTTAGTTCTAGCGGGCGGGGATACGCAGTATTTT. Amino acids: CASSLVLAGGDTQYF.

The rearrangement links TRBV10-3 to TRBJ2-1, with 12 bases aligning to TRBD2. V dropped 5 bases and J dropped 8; count of bases not matched to a gene: 4. Germline CDR1 and CDR2: ENHRY and SYGVKD. This CDR3 has 14 residues. The CDR3 nucleotides read TGTGCCATCAGTCTAGCGGGAGGGTTGGATGAGCAGTTCTTC. This codes for CAISLAGGLDEQFF.

The gene calls are TRBV3-1 (or the pseudogene TRBV3-2) and TRBJ1-2; tentative D call: TRBD1 (6 bases). The CDR3 has 14 residues. Trimming took 6 bases from V and 4 from J, leaving 15 bases between them. Germline V gives CDR1 LGHDT, CDR2 YNNKEL (reference sequence). The CDR3 sequence is CASSPDRRSYGYTF. The CDR3 region has the DNA TGTGCCAGCAGTCCAGACAGGAGGTCCTATGGCTACACCTTC.

The rearrangement uses TRBV23-1 and TRBJ2-2; 7 bases map to TRBD1. TRBV23-1 is an open reading frame whose function is uncertain. CDR3 length equals 15 residues. Unmatched junction bases numbered 0, after V lost 2 bases and J lost 0 bases. In DNA form, the CDR3 reads TGCGCCAGCAGTCAACAGGGGGCGAACACCGGGGAGCTGTTTTTT. Amino acid sequence: CASSQQGANTGELFF.

The chain uses TRBV21-1 and TRBJ1-3; the D call of TRBD1 is as the table states it, not checked on the DNA. TRBV21-1 is noted as a pseudogene. The CDR3 covers 17 residues. CDR3 sequence (DNA): TGTGCCAGCAGCATCCGGGACAGGGAATTCTCTGGAAACACCATATATTTT. This encodes CASSIRDREFSGNTIYF.

The gene calls are TRBV6-5 and TRBJ2-2, with no clear D. V lost 7 bases and J lost 4, with 13 bases in between. CDR3 length: 14 residues. Germline CDR1 is MNHEY and CDR2 is SVGAGI. The CDR3 reads CASNVRTSTGELFF. As DNA, the CDR3 is TGTGCCAGCAACGTCCGTACAAGCACCGGGGAGCTGTTTTTT.

V is TRBV11-2 and J is TRBJ1-1; 9 bases line up with TRBD1. The CDR3 runs 15 residues. The V gene's germline CDR1 is SGHAT and CDR2 FQNNGV. The trim removed 7 bases at V and 1 base at J, leaving 7 bases unmatched. CDR3 region: CASNKGQGTNTEAFF. The CDR3 nucleotides read TGTGCCAGCAATAAGGGACAGGGTACGAACACTGAAGCTTTCTTT.

This clone appeared a single time. The chain uses TRBV7-9 and TRBJ1-1; D uncertain. Germline CDR1 is SEHNR and CDR2 is FQNEAQ (reference sequence). The CDR3 length is 15 residues. V was clipped by 3 bases and J by 1 base, with 12 bases between them. DNA of the CDR3: TGTGCCAGCAGCTTCGGGATTCCTGGGAACACTGAAGCTTTCTTT. Protein sequence: CASSFGIPGNTEAFF.

This chain joins TRBV11-2 and TRBJ2-5, with a weak D call TRBD2 (5 bases). From germline, CDR1 is SGHAT and CDR2 FQNNGV. Trimming left V 7 bases short and J 5 bases short, with 14 bases between. The length of the CDR3 is 13 residues. The CDR3 loop reads CASNRDRDETQYF. The CDR3 DNA is TGTGCCAGCAATCGCGACCGGGATGAGACCCAGTACTTC.

This chain links TRBV29-1 with TRBJ1-1, with D possibly matching TRBD1 (5 bases). This CDR3 has 11 amino acids. V lost 5 bases and J 5 bases, leaving 9 bases between the germline ends. CDR1 is SQVTM, CDR2 ANQGSEA, per germline. CDR3 residues: CSVRQGTEAFF. The CDR3 region has the DNA TGCAGCGTTCGCCAGGGAACTGAAGCTTTCTTT.

The chain recombines TRBV24-1 with TRBJ2-3; 13 bases map to TRBD2. The CDR3 length is 15 residues. The junction had 3 bases not matched to a gene; V was cut back by 7 bases and J by 3 bases. From germline, CDR1 is KGHDR and CDR2 SFDVKD. CDR3 DNA sequence: TGTGCCACCAGCAAGGGACTAGCGGGAACAGATACGCAGTATTTT. Its translation is CATSKGLAGTDTQYF.

In its sample, this clone was seen a few times. This sequence joins TRBV7-9 and TRBJ2-7; 7 bases map to TRBD2. The junction had 13 bases not matched to a gene; V was cut back by 2 bases and J by 0 bases. The length of the CDR3 is 18 residues. The germline gives CDR1 SEHNR, CDR2 FQNEAQ (reference sequence). The CDR3 reads CASSLYGRGGSLSYEQYF. DNA for the CDR3: TGTGCCAGCAGCTTATATGGCCGTGGCGGGAGCCTCTCCTACGAGCAGTACTTC. Full variable domain (remainder filled in from reference TRBV7-9 and TRBJ2-7): DTGVSQNPRHKITKRGQNVTFRCDPISEHNRLYWYRQTLGQGPEFLTYFQNEAQLEKSRLLSDRFSAERPKGSFSTLEIQRTEQGDSAMYLCASSLYGRGGSLSYEQYFGPGTRLTVT.

This rearrangement joins TRBV7-3 to TRBJ2-1; TRBD1 might be the D (5 bases). Germline lookup yields CDR1 SGHTA and CDR2 FQGTGA. Trimming shortened V by 4 bases and J by 7 bases, and 11 bases separated the two germline ends. CDR3 length: 13 residues. The CDR3, as DNA: TGTGCCAGCAGCTCCGAGGACAAGAATGAGCAGTTCTTC. Its translation: CASSSEDKNEQFF.

V and J are TRBV5-1 and TRBJ2-2; 12 bases map to TRBD2. Germline loops: CDR1 SGHRS, CDR2 YFSETQ. This CDR3 comprises 17 residues. Germline trimming cut 0 bases from V and 1 base from J; bases unmatched to any gene: 1. The CDR3 loop reads CASSLAGLAGNTGELFF. The CDR3 DNA sequence: TGCGCCAGCAGCTTGGCGGGACTAGCGGGGAACACCGGGGAGCTGTTTTTT.

The chain joins TRBV7-8 to TRBJ1-1; tentative D call: TRBD1 (6 bases). Trimming removed 4 bases at V and 6 bases at J, with 15 bases between. Germline V gives CDR1 SGHVS, CDR2 FQNEAQ. The CDR3 has 14 amino acids. The chain's CDR3 is CASSYSGRGAEAFF. CDR3 nucleotide sequence: TGTGCCAGCAGCTACTCAGGGAGGGGGGCTGAAGCTTTCTTT.

The chain joins TRBV12-2 to TRBJ1-1; whether TRBD1, the table's D call, matches the DNA was not checked. TRBV12-2 is designated a pseudogene. This CDR3 comprises 15 residues. The CDR3 DNA reads as TGTGCAAGTCGCTTACAAACAGCCTTGAACACTGAAGCTTTCTTT. It is translated as CASRLQTALNTEAFF.

The chain joins TRBV6-6 to TRBJ1-3; tentatively, D is TRBD1 (5 bases). V was clipped by 8 bases and J by 8 bases, with 13 bases between them. This CDR3 comprises 12 residues. Germline CDR1 MNHNY, CDR2 SVGAGI (reference sequence). As DNA, the CDR3 is TGTGCCAGCGGAGGGGCGCTCGACACCATATATTTT. It codes for CASGGALDTIYF.

The V and J genes are TRBV2 and TRBJ2-1; D unresolved. Germline loops: CDR1 SNHLY, CDR2 FYNNEI. Between the trimmed V and J ends, which lost 3 bases and 6 bases, there was a span of 6 bases. The CDR3 has 12 residues. CDR3 nucleotide sequence: TGTGCCAGCAGTGAGGTCGGCAATGAGCAGTTCTTC. It codes for CASSEVGNEQFF. Using reference TRBV2 and TRBJ2-1 for the parts outside the CDR3, the full variable domain is EPEVTQTPSHQVTQMGQEVILRCVPISNHLYFYWYRQILGQKVEFLVSFYNNEISEKSEIFDDQFSVERPDGSNFTLKIRSTKLEDSAMYFCASSEVGNEQFFGPGTRLTVL.

CDR3 residues: CATSTSSRADTQYF. The CDR3 region has the DNA TGTGCCACCAGCACGTCTTCCCGAGCTGATACGCAGTATTTT. The V call is TRBV15, the J call TRBJ2-3; D is unclear. CDR1 is LNHNV and CDR2 is YYDKDF in the germline V gene (reference sequence). CDR3 length equals 14 residues. V lost 4 bases and J lost 6, with 14 bases in between. The full variable domain, its missing parts supplied by reference TRBV15 and TRBJ2-3, is DAMVIQNPRYQVTQFGKPVTLSCSQTLNHNVMYWYQQKSSQAPKLLFHYYDKDFNNEADTPDNFQSRRPNTSFCFLDIRSPGLGDTAMYLCATSTSSRADTQYFGPGTRLTVL.

This clone was detected only a few times. The chain combines TRBV6-2 or TRBV6-3 with TRBJ2-1, with 7 bases aligning to TRBD2. The CDR3 is made up of 15 amino acids. J lost 2 bases, V lost 5 bases, and 6 bases had no gene match. Germline V gene data show CDR1 as MNHEY and CDR2 as SVGEGT. The CDR3 protein is CASSKGGSTYNEQFF. In DNA form, the CDR3 reads TGTGCCAGCAGTAAGGGCGGGAGCACCTACAATGAGCAGTTCTTC.

The rearrangement uses TRBV6-5 and TRBJ1-5; 8 bases match TRBD1. CDR1 MNHEY and CDR2 SVGAGI come from the germline V gene. The J segment lost 7 bases and the V segment lost 6 bases, leaving 5 bases of the junction unmatched. The CDR3 runs 13 residues. For the CDR3, the DNA is TGTGCCAGCAGAGACAACAGGGGGCAGCCCCAGCATTTT. Its translation: CASRDNRGQPQHF.

The CDR3 DNA sequence: TGTGCCAGCAGCCGGGGGGGCTCCTCCTACGAGCAGTACTTC. This gives the protein CASSRGGSSYEQYF. J is TRBJ2-7 and V is TRBV11-3; 8 nucleotides agree with TRBD2. The ends lost 5 bases at V and 0 bases at J; junction bases unmatched: 3. CDR1 is SGHNT, CDR2 YENEEA, per germline. The CDR3 contains 14 residues.

The chain employs TRBV4-2 and TRBJ1-4; D is undetermined. The CDR3 covers 19 residues. Deletions cut 1 base from V and 4 bases from J, with 22 bases between. Germline V gene lookup returns CDR1 LGHNA and CDR2 YNFKEQ. The CDR3 bases are TGTGCCAGCAGCCAAGGGCCCCCTTGGCAGGAAATTGATAATGAAAAACTGTTTTTT. Translating gives CASSQGPPWQEIDNEKLFF.

This chain joins TRBV21-1 and TRBJ1-1; the table gives TRBD1 as D, unverified against the DNA. TRBV21-1 is deemed a pseudogene. The CDR3 contains 15 residues. CDR3 DNA: TGTGCCAACCCGAGTGAGAGTCAGGGGAACACTGAAGCTTTCTTT. Encoded protein: CANPSESQGNTEAFF.

The chain couples TRBV3-1 (or the pseudogene TRBV3-2) to TRBJ2-7; D gene ambiguous. The CDR3 extends over 15 amino acids. The V end lost 1 base, the J end lost 2 bases, and 12 bases lay between the germline ends. Germline V gene data show CDR1 as LGHDT and CDR2 as YNNKEL (reference sequence). The CDR3 nucleotides are TGTGCCAGCAGCCAAGCCCTAACCGACACCTACGAGCAGTACTTC. It yields the protein CASSQALTDTYEQYF.

This clone was counted between two and nine times. The chain links TRBV30 to TRBJ1-5; 7 positions agree with TRBD1. V shed 3 bases and J 7 bases; nucleotides not matched to a gene: 6. The CDR3 covers 13 residues. Germline assignment: CDR1 GTSNPN and CDR2 SVGIG (reference sequence). Here the CDR3 DNA reads TGTGCCTGGAGCGGGACAGTAGGGCAGCCCCAGCATTTT. Its translation: CAWSGTVGQPQHF.

The J gene is TRBJ2-1, the V gene TRBV6-2 or TRBV6-3, with a weak D call TRBD2 (5 bases). Trimming pared 5 bases from V and 5 bases from J, leaving 19 bases between. CDR3 size: 16 residues. CDR1 MNHEY and CDR2 SVGEGT come from the germline V gene. The CDR3 is CASSTVGRAWNNEQFF. CDR3 nucleotides: TGTGCCAGCAGTACCGTCGGGCGGGCCTGGAACAATGAGCAGTTCTTC.

This rearrangement joins TRBV6-5 to TRBJ2-1, with D unresolved. The germline V gene encodes CDR1 MNHEY and CDR2 SVGAGI. The CDR3 spans 12 residues. The V end was cut by 6 bases, the J end by 4 bases, with 7 bases between. The CDR3 DNA reads as TGTGCCAGCAGCCCGAGGTACAATGAGCAGTTCTTC. It is translated as CASSPRYNEQFF.